This T cell receptor beta chain was documented in a study of blood T cells in healthy people across ages. A sample-barcoded 5' primer and a J-beta primer mix were used in a second PCR of about 6 to 11 cycles. MiXCR, run by TCRdb on the 5' RACE reads, gives a single entry per CDR3 protein. The sample has 550,000 to 800,000 distinct CDR3 sequences; 20% to 25% are singletons. This clonotype turned up a few times. Trimming cost V 5 bases and J 1 base; bases outside gene matches: 7. The CDR3 has 15 residues. In germline, CDR1 is DFQATT, CDR2 SNEGSKA (reference sequence). This sequence joins TRBV20-1 and TRBJ2-3; 9 bases fit TRBD2. This TCR was recovered from a man aged 65 to 79 in good health. The sequencing input was blood. CDR3 protein: CSACPWTSGTDTQYF. The CDR3 DNA reads as TGCAGTGCTTGTCCCTGGACTAGCGGCACAGATACGCAGTATTTT.